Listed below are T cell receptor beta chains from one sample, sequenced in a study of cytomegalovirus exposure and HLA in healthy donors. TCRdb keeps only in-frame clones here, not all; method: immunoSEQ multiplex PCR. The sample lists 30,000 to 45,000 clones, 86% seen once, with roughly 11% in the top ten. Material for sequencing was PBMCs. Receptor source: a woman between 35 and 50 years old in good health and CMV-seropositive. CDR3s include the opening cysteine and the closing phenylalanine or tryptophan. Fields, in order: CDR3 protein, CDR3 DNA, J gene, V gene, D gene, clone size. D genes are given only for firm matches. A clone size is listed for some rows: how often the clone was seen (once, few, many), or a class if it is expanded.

CDR3 protein: CASSQDPGGYGELFF
CDR3 DNA: TGCGCCAGCAGCCAAGATCCAGGGGGGTACGGGGAGCTGTTTTTT
J gene: TRBJ2-2
V gene: TRBV4-3
D gene: NA
clone size: NA

CDR3 protein: CASSPRGSNTGELFF
CDR3 DNA: TGTGCCAGCTCACCGCGCGGGTCAAACACCGGGGAGCTGTTTTTT
J gene: TRBJ2-2
V gene: TRBV18
D gene: NA
clone size: NA

CDR3 protein: CASSWSVRGTEAFF
CDR3 DNA: TGTGCCAGTAGTTGGTCGGTACGAGGGACTGAAGCTTTCTTT
J gene: TRBJ1-1
V gene: TRBV19
D gene: NA
clone size: NA

CDR3 protein: CASSPMVSGNTIYF
CDR3 DNA: TGTGCCAGCAGCCCTATGGTCTCCGGAAACACCATATATTTT
J gene: TRBJ1-3
V gene: TRBV5-4
D gene: NA
clone size: NA

CDR3 protein: CASRAGDINNQPQHF
CDR3 DNA: TGTGCCAGCAGGGCTGGGGACATCAACAATCAGCCCCAGCATTTT
J gene: TRBJ1-5
V gene: TRBV28
D gene: NA
clone size: NA

CDR3 protein: CASSIGRGTGNEQFF
CDR3 DNA: TGTGCCAGTAGTATAGGTAGGGGAACAGGGAATGAGCAGTTCTTC
J gene: TRBJ2-1
V gene: TRBV19
D gene: NA
clone size: NA

CDR3 protein: CASSLLSSVTANTGELFF
CDR3 DNA: TGTGCCAGCAGCTTATTGTCCTCGGTTACGGCGAACACCGGGGAGCTGTTTTTT
J gene: TRBJ2-2
V gene: TRBV7-6
D gene: NA
clone size: NA

CDR3 protein: CASSFTGGSGNTIYF
CDR3 DNA: TGTGCCAGCAGCTTCACAGGGGGCTCTGGAAACACCATATATTTT
J gene: TRBJ1-3
V gene: TRBV7-2
D gene: TRBD1
clone size: NA

CDR3 protein: CASSFGTGDLFGISNQPQHF
CDR3 DNA: TGTGCCAGCAGTTTCGGGACAGGGGACCTTTTTGGCATTAGCAATCAGCCCCAGCATTTT
J gene: TRBJ1-5
V gene: TRBV28
D gene: TRBD1
clone size: NA

CDR3 protein: CASSYGRQGGYEQYF
CDR3 DNA: TGTGCCAGCAGTTACGGAAGACAGGGGGGCTACGAGCAGTACTTC
J gene: TRBJ2-7
V gene: TRBV6-6
D gene: TRBD1
clone size: NA

CDR3 protein: CASPGTRPSNQPQHF
CDR3 DNA: TGCGCCAGCCCCGGGACTCGTCCGAGCAATCAGCCCCAGCATTTT
J gene: TRBJ1-5
V gene: TRBV10-1
D gene: NA
clone size: NA

CDR3 protein: CASSPLGDGYTF
CDR3 DNA: TGTGCCAGCTCACCACTCGGGGATGGCTACACCTTC
J gene: TRBJ1-2
V gene: TRBV18
D gene: NA
clone size: NA

CDR3 protein: CASSPGLPYGYTF
CDR3 DNA: TGTGCCAGCAGTCCAGGGTTGCCCTATGGCTACACCTTC
J gene: TRBJ1-2
V gene: TRBV7-9
D gene: NA
clone size: few

CDR3 protein: CASSEVSGVGGYTF
CDR3 DNA: TGTGCCAGCAGTGAAGTTTCAGGGGTGGGCGGCTACACCTTC
J gene: TRBJ1-2
V gene: TRBV6-1
D gene: NA
clone size: NA

CDR3 protein: CASSLIRQTQETQYF
CDR3 DNA: TGTGCCAGCAGCTTAATCCGACAGACCCAAGAGACCCAGTACTTC
J gene: TRBJ2-5
V gene: TRBV7-2
D gene: NA
clone size: NA

CDR3 protein: CASSYGLAGGETGELFF
CDR3 DNA: TGCGCCAGCAGCTACGGACTAGCGGGGGGTGAAACCGGGGAGCTGTTTTTT
J gene: TRBJ2-2
V gene: TRBV5-1
D gene: TRBD2
clone size: NA

CDR3 protein: CASSESGKGEGTQYF
CDR3 DNA: TGCGCCAGCAGTGAGTCAGGGAAGGGAGAAGGGACCCAGTACTTC
J gene: TRBJ2-5
V gene: TRBV10-1
D gene: NA
clone size: NA

CDR3 protein: CASSLESEGEAFF
CDR3 DNA: TGTGCCAGCAGCTTAGAAAGTGAGGGAGAAGCTTTCTTT
J gene: TRBJ1-1
V gene: TRBV7-6
D gene: NA
clone size: NA

CDR3 protein: CASSPDRASTDTQYF
CDR3 DNA: TGTGCCAGCAGTCCGGACAGGGCTAGCACAGATACGCAGTATTTT
J gene: TRBJ2-3
V gene: TRBV6-5
D gene: TRBD1
clone size: NA

CDR3 protein: CASSSGQINQPQHF
CDR3 DNA: TGTGCCAGCAGTTCTGGGCAGATCAATCAGCCCCAGCATTTT
J gene: TRBJ1-5
V gene: TRBV6-6
D gene: NA
clone size: NA

CDR3 protein: CASTTGTEAYGYTF
CDR3 DNA: TGTGCCAGTACAACCGGGACAGAAGCCTATGGCTACACCTTC
J gene: TRBJ1-2
V gene: TRBV19
D gene: TRBD1
clone size: NA

CDR3 protein: CASSLLAGYGYTF
CDR3 DNA: TGTGCCAGCAGCCTCCTCGCGGGCTATGGCTACACCTTC
J gene: TRBJ1-2
V gene: TRBV7-9
D gene: NA
clone size: NA

CDR3 protein: CASNRRTGGIFAIYF
CDR3 DNA: TGTGCCAGCAACCGACGGACAGGGGGTATTTTCGCCATATATTTT
J gene: TRBJ1-3
V gene: TRBV5-6
D gene: TRBD1
clone size: NA

CDR3 protein: CASSPGQGPSGQPQHF
CDR3 DNA: TGTGCCAGCTCACCAGGGCAGGGGCCCTCGGGGCAGCCCCAGCATTTT
J gene: TRBJ1-5
V gene: TRBV18
D gene: NA
clone size: NA

CDR3 protein: CASSWGQGNYGYTF
CDR3 DNA: TGTGCCAGCAGTTGGGGACAGGGTAACTATGGCTACACCTTC
J gene: TRBJ1-2
V gene: TRBV27
D gene: TRBD1
clone size: NA

CDR3 protein: CASSLLGTGVYEQYF
CDR3 DNA: TGCGCCAGCAGCTTGCTCGGGACAGGGGTTTACGAGCAGTACTTC
J gene: TRBJ2-7
V gene: TRBV5-1
D gene: TRBD1
clone size: NA

CDR3 protein: CATRLGTGLTYEQYF
CDR3 DNA: TGTGCCACCCGGCTAGGGACAGGGCTCACCTACGAGCAGTACTTC
J gene: TRBJ2-7
V gene: TRBV6-5
D gene: TRBD1
clone size: NA

CDR3 protein: CASSRFLSHNWEQYF
CDR3 DNA: TGTGCCAGCAGTCGGTTTCTTAGCCATAACTGGGAGCAGTACTTC
J gene: TRBJ2-7
V gene: TRBV2
D gene: NA
clone size: NA

CDR3 protein: CASSHWGSGDEQFF
CDR3 DNA: TGTGCCAGCAGCCACTGGGGGAGCGGGGATGAGCAGTTCTTC
J gene: TRBJ2-1
V gene: TRBV9
D gene: TRBD2
clone size: few

CDR3 protein: CASSVARTQETQYF
CDR3 DNA: TGTGCCAGCAGCGTCGCGCGAACTCAAGAGACCCAGTACTTC
J gene: TRBJ2-5
V gene: TRBV6-5
D gene: NA
clone size: NA

CDR3 protein: CASSQGLQGNEQFF
CDR3 DNA: TGTGCCAGCAGCCAAGGGCTCCAGGGCAATGAGCAGTTCTTC
J gene: TRBJ2-1
V gene: TRBV14
D gene: NA
clone size: NA